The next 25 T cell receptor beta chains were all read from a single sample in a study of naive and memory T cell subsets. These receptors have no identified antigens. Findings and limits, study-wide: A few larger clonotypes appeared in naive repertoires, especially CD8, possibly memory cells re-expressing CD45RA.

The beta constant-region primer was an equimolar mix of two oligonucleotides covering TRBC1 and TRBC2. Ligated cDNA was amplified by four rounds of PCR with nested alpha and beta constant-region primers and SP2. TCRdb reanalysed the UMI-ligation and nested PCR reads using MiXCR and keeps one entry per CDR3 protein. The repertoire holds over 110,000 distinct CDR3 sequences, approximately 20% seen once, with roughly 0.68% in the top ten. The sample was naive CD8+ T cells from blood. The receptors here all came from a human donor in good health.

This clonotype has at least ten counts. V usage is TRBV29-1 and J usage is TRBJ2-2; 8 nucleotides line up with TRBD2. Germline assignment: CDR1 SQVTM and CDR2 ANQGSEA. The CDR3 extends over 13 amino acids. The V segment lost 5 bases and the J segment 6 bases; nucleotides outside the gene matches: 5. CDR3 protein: CSVPGLGSGELFF. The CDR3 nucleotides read TGCAGCGTTCCGGGACTAGGGTCCGGGGAGCTGTTTTTT.

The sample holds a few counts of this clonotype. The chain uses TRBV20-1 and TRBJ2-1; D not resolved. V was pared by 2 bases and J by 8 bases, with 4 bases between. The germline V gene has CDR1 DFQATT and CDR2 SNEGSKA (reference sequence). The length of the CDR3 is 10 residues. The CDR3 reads CSARSHEQFF. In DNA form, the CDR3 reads TGCAGTGCTAGAAGTCATGAGCAGTTCTTC.

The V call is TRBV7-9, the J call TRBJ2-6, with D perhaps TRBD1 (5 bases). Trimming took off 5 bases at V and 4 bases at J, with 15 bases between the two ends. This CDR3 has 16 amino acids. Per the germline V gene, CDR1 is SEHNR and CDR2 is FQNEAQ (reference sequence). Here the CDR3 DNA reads TGTGCCAGCAGCCAAGATACAGGCCGAGGGGCCAACGTCCTGACTTTC. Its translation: CASSQDTGRGANVLTF.

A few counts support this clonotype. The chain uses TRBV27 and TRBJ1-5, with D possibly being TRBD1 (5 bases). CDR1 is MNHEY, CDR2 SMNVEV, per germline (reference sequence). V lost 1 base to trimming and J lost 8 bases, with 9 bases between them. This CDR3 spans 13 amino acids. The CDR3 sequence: CASSLWGNKPQHF. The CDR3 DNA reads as TGTGCCAGCAGTTTATGGGGGAACAAGCCCCAGCATTTT.

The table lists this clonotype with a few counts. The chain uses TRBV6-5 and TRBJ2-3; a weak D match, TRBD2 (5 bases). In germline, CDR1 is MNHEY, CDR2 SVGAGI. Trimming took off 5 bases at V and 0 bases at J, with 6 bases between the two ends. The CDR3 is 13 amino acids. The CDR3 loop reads CASSGGSTDTQYF. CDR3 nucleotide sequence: TGTGCCAGCAGTGGCGGGAGCACAGATACGCAGTATTTT.

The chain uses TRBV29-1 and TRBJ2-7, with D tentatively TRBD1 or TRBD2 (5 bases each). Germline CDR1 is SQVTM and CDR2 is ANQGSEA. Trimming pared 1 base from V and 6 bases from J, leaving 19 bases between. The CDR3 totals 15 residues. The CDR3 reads CSVEGKGIDGGEQYF. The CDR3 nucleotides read TGCAGCGTTGAAGGCAAGGGAATCGATGGGGGCGAGCAGTACTTC.

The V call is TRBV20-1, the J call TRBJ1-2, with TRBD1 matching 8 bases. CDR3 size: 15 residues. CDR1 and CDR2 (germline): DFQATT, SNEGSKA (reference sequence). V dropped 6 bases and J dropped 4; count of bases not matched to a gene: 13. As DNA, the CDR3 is TGCAGTGCCACACGACAGGGGTCGCCTCTCTATGGCTACACCTTC. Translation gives CSATRQGSPLYGYTF.

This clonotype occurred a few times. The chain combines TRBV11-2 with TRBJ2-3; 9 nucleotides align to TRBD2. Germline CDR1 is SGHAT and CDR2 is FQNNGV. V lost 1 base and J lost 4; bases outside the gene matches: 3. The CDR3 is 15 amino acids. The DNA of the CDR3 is TGTGCCAGCAGCTTAGCCGGCGGGAGGGCAGATACGCAGTATTTT. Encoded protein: CASSLAGGRADTQYF. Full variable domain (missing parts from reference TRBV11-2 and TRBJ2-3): EAGVAQSPRYKIIEKRQSVAFWCNPISGHATLYWYQQILGQGPKLLIQFQNNGVVDDSQLPKDRFSAERLKGVDSTLKIQPAKLEDSAVYLCASSLAGGRADTQYFGPGTRLTVL.

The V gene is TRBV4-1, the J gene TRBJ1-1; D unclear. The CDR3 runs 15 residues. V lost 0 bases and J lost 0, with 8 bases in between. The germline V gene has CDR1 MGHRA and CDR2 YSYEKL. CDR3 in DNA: TGCGCCAGCAGCCAAGATCCCGCGGTGAACACTGAAGCTTTCTTT. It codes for CASSQDPAVNTEAFF.

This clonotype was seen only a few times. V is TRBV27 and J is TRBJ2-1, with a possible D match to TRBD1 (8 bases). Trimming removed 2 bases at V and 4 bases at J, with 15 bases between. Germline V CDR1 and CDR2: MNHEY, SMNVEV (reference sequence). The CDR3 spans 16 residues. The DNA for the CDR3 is TGTGCCAGCAGTTTAGGTACAGGGGGGGTATACAATGAGCAGTTCTTC. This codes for CASSLGTGGVYNEQFF.

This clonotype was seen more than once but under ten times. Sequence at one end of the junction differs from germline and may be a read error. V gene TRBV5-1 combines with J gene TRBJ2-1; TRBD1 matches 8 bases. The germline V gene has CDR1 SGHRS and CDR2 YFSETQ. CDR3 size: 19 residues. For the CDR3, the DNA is TGCGCCAGCGGCTTTGATTTCCCCCATGGACAGGGCATCTACAATGAGCAGTTCTTC. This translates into CASGFDFPHGQGIYNEQFF.

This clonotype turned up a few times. The CDR3 region has the DNA TGTGCCAGCAATAAACTACCGGGACCCAAGAACACTGAAGCTTTCTTT. Translation: CASNKLPGPKNTEAFF. The chain uses TRBV6-2 or TRBV6-3 and TRBJ1-1; tentatively, D is TRBD1 (5 bases). V lost 7 bases, J lost 1 base, and 19 bases lay in between. The germline V gene has CDR1 MNHEY and CDR2 SVGEGT. This CDR3 has 16 amino acids.

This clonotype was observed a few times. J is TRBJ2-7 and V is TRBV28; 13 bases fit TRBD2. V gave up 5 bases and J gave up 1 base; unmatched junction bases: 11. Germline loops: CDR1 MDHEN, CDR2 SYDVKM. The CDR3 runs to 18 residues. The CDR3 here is CASSPRTSGRLVSYEQYF. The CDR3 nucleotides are TGTGCCAGCAGTCCTCGGACTAGCGGGAGACTGGTATCCTACGAGCAGTACTTC.

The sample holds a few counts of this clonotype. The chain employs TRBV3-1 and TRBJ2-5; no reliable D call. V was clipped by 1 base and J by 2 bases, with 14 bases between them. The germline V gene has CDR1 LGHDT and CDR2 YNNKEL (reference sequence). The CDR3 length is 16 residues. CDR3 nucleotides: TGTGCCAGCAGCCAAGTCAAGACCCTGCTACAAGAGACCCAGTACTTC. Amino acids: CASSQVKTLLQETQYF.

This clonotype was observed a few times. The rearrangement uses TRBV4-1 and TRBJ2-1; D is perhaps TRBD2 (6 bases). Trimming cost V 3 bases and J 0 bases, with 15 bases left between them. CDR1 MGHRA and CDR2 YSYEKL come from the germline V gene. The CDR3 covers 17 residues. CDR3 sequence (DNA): TGCGCCAGCAGCCACCACCTTAGCGGTAGCTCCTACAATGAGCAGTTCTTC. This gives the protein CASSHHLSGSSYNEQFF.

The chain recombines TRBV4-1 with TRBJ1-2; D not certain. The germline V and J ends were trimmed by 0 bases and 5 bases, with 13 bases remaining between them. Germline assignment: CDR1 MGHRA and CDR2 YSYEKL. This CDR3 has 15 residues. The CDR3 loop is CASSQDWATEYGYTF. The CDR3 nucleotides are TGCGCCAGCAGCCAAGATTGGGCGACGGAATATGGCTACACCTTC.

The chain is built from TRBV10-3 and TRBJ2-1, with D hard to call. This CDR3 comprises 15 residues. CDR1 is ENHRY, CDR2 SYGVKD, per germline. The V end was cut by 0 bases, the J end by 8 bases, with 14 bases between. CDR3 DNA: TGTGCCATCAGTGAGTCTAACTACCGGAACGATGAGCAGTTCTTC. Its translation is CAISESNYRNDEQFF.

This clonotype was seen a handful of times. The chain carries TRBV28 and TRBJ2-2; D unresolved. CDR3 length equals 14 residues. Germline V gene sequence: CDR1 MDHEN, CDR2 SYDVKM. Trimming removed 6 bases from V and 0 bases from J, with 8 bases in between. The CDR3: CASRLPSNTGELFF. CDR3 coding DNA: TGTGCCAGCAGGCTACCCTCGAACACCGGGGAGCTGTTTTTT.

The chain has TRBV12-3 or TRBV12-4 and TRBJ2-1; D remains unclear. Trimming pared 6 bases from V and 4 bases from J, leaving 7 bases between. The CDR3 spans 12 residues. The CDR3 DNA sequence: TGTGCCAGCAGCCCTTGGTACAATGAGCAGTTCTTC. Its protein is CASSPWYNEQFF.

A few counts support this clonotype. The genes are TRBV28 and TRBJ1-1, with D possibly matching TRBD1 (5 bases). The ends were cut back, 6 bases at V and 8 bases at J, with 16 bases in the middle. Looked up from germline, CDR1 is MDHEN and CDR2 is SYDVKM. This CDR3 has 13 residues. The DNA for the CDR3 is TGTGCCAGCAGACGCACTGGGGGGGTCGAAGCTTTCTTT. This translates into CASRRTGGVEAFF.

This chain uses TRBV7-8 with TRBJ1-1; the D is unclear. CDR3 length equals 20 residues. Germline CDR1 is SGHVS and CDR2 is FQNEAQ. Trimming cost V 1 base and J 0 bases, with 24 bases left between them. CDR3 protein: CASSLVSADWEFYMNTEAFF. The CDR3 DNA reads TGTGCCAGCAGCTTAGTCTCTGCTGATTGGGAATTCTACATGAACACTGAAGCTTTCTTT.

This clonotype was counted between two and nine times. The CDR3 loop reads CSVELADRVDETQYF. The CDR3 coding sequence is TGCAGCGTTGAACTCGCGGACAGGGTTGATGAGACCCAGTACTTC. J is TRBJ2-5 and V is TRBV29-1, with 8 bases lining up with TRBD1. This CDR3 is built from 15 residues. J was trimmed by 5 bases and V by 2 bases; bases with no gene match: 10. Germline lookup yields CDR1 SQVTM and CDR2 ANQGSEA.

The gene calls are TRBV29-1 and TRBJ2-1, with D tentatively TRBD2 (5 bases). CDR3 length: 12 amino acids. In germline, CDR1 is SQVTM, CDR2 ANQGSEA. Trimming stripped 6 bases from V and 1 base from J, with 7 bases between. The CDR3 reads CSVGSSYNEQFF. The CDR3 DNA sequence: TGCAGCGTGGGGAGTTCCTACAATGAGCAGTTCTTC.

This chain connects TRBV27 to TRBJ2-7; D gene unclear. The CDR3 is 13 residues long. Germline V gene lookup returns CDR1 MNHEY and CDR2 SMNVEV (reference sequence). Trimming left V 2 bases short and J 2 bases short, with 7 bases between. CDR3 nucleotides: TGTGCCAGCAGTTTACAGGCAGCCTACGAGCAGTACTTC. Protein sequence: CASSLQAAYEQYF.

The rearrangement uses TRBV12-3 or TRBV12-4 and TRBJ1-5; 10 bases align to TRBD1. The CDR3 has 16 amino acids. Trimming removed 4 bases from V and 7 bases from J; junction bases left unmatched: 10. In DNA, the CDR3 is TGTGCCAGCAGTTCCTGGGGGGGGACAGGGGTCCAGCCCCAGCATTTT. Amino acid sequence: CASSSWGGTGVQPQHF.